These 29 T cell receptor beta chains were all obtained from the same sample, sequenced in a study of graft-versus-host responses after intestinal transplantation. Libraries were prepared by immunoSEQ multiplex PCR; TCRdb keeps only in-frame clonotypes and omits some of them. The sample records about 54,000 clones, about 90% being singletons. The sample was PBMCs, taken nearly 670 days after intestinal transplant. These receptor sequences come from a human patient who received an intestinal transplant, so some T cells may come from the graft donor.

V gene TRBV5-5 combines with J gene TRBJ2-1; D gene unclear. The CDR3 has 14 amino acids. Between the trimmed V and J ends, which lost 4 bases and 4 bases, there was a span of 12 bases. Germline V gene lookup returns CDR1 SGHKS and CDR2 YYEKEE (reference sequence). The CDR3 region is CASSAPDGYNEQFF. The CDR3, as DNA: TGTGCCAGCAGCGCCCCGGACGGATACAATGAGCAGTTCTTC.

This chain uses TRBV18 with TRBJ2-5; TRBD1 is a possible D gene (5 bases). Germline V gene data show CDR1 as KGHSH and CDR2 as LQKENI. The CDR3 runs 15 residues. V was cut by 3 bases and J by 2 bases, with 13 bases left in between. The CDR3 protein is CASSPVVQGQETQYF. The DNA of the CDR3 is TGTGCCAGCTCACCCGTTGTCCAGGGACAAGAGACCCAGTACTTC.

The CDR3 spells CASSRRGGYTF. CDR3 in DNA: TGCGCCAGCAGCCGGAGAGGCGGCTACACCTTC. The V call is TRBV4-1, the J call TRBJ1-2; no firm D call. The V end was cut by 4 bases, the J end by 8 bases, with 8 bases between. CDR1 is MGHRA and CDR2 is YSYEKL in the germline V gene. The CDR3 has 11 amino acids.

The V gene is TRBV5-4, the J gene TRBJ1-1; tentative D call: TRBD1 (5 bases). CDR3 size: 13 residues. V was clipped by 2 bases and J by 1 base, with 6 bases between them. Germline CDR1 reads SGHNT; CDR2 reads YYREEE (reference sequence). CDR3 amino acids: CASSLQENTEAFF. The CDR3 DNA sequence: TGTGCCAGCAGCTTACAGGAGAACACTGAAGCTTTCTTT.

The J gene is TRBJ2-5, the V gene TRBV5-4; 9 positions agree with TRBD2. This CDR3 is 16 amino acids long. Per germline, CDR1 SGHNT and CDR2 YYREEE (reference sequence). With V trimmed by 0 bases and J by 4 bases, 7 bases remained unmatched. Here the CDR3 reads CASSLDWRGGGETQYF. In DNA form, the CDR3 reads TGTGCCAGCAGCTTGGATTGGCGGGGGGGCGGAGAGACCCAGTACTTC.

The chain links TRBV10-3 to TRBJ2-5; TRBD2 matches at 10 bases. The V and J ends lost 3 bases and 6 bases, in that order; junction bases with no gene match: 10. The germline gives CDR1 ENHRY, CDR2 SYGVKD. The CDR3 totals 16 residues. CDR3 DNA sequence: TGTGCCATCAGTGACGAGCGGGGGGGCGGGAGAAAGACCCAGTACTTC. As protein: CAISDERGGGRKTQYF.

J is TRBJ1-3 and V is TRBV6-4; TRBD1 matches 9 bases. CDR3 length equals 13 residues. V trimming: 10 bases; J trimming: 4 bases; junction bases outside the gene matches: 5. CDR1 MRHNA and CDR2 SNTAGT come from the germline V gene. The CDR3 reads CANRTGAGNTIYF. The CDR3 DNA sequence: TGTGCCAACCGGACAGGGGCAGGAAACACCATATATTTT.

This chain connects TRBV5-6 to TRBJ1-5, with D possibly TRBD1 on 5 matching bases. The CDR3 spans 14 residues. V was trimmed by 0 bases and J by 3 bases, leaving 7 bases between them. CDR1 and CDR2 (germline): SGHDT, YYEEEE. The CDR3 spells CASSLGQSNQPQHF. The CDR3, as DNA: TGTGCCAGCAGCTTGGGACAGTCCAATCAGCCCCAGCATTTT.

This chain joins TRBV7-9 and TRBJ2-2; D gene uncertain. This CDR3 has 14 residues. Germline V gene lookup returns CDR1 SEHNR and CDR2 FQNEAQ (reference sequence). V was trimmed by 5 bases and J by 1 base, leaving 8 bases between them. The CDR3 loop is CASSPMGNTGELFF. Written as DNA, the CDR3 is TGTGCCAGCAGCCCGATGGGGAACACCGGGGAGCTGTTTTTT.

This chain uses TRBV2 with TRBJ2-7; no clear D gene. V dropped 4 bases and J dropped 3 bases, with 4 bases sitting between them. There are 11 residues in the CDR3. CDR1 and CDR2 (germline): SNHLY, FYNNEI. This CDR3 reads CASSAGYEQYF. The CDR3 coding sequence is TGTGCCAGCAGTGCCGGCTACGAGCAGTACTTC.

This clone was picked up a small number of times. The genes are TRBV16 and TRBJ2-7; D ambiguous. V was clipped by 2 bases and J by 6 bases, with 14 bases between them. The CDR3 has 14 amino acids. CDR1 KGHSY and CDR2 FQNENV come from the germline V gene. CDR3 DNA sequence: TGTGCCAGCAGCCAAGAGGTGGTGGGGATCGAGCAGTACTTC. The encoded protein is CASSQEVVGIEQYF.

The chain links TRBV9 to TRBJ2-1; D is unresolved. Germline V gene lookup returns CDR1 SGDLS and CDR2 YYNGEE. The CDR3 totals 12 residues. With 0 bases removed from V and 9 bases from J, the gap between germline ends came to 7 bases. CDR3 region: CASSVDQSEQFF. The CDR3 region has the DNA TGTGCCAGCAGCGTAGACCAGAGTGAGCAGTTCTTC.

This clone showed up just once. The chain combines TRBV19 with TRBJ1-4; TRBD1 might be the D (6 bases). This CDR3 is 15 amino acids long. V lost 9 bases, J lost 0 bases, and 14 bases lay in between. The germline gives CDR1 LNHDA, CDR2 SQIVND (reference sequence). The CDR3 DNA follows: TGTGCCAGCGGGGGCCGAACTGCAACTAATGAAAAACTGTTTTTT. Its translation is CASGGRTATNEKLFF.

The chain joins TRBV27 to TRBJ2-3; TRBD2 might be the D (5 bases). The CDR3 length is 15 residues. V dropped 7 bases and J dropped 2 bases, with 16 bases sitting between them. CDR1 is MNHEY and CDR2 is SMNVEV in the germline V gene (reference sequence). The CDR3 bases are TGTGCCAGCATTGGCAGGAGGATACTCACAGATACGCAGTATTTT. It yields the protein CASIGRRILTDTQYF.

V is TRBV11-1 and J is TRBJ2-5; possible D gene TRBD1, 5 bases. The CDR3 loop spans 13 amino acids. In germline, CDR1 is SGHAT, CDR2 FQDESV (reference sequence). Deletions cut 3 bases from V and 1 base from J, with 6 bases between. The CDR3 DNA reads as TGTGCCAGCAGCTTCCAGGGCCAAGAGACCCAGTACTTC. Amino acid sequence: CASSFQGQETQYF.

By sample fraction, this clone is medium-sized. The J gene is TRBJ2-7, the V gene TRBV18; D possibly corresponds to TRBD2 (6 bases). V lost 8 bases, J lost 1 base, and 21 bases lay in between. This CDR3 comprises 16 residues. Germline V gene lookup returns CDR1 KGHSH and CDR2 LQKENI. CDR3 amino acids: CASAGSAAGFSYEQYF. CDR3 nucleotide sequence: TGTGCCAGCGCAGGGTCGGCCGCGGGGTTTTCCTACGAGCAGTACTTC.

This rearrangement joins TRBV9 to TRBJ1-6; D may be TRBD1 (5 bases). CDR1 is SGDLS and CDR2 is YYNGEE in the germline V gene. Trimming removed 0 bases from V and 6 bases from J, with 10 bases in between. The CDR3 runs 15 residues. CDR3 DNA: TGTGCCAGCAGCGTAGATACAGGCCGTAATTCACCCCTCCACTTT. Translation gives CASSVDTGRNSPLHF.

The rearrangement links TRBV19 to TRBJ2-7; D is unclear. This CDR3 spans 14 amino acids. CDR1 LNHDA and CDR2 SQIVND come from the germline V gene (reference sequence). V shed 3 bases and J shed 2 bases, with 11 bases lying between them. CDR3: CASSIPGNTYEQYF. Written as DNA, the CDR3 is TGTGCCAGTAGTATCCCTGGGAATACCTACGAGCAGTACTTC. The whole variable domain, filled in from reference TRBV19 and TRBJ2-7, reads DGGITQSPKYLFRKEGQNVTLSCEQNLNHDAMYWYRQDPGQGLRLIYYSQIVNDFQKGDIAEGYSVSREKKESFPLTVTSAQKNPTAFYLCASSIPGNTYEQYFGPGTRLTVT.

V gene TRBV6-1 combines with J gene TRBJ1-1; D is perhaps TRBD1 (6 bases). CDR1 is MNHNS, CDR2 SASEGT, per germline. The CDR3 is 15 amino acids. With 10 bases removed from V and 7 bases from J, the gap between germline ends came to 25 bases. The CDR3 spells CATMEGGRKSYEAFF. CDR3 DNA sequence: TGTGCCACCATGGAGGGGGGACGAAAGAGTTATGAAGCTTTCTTT.

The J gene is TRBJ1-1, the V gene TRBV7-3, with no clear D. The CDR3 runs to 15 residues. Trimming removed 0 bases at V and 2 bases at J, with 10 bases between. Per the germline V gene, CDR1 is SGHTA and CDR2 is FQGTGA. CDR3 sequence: CASSLTRALNTEAFF. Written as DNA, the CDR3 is TGTGCCAGCAGCTTAACTAGGGCCCTTAACACTGAAGCTTTCTTT.

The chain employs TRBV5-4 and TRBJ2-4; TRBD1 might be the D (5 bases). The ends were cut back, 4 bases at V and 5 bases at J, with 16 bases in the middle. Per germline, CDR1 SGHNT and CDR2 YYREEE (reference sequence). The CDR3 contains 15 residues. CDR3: CASSQDLQGQNIQYF. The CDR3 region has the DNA TGTGCCAGCAGCCAAGATCTCCAGGGCCAAAACATTCAGTACTTC.

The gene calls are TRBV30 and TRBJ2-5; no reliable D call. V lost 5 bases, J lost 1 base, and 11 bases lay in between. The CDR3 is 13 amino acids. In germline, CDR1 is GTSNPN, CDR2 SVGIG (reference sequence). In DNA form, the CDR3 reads TGTGCCTGGGGTCGACGGCCCCAAGAGACCCAGTACTTC. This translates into CAWGRRPQETQYF. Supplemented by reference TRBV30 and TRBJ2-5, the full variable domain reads SQTIHQWPATLVQPVGSPLSLECTVEGTSNPNLYWYRQAAGRGLQLLFYSVGIGQISSEVPQNLSASRPQDRQFILSSKKLLLSDSGFYLCAWGRRPQETQYFGPGTRLLVL.

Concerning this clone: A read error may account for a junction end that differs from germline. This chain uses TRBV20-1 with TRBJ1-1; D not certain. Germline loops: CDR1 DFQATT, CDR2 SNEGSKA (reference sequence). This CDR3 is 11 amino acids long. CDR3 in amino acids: CSASGEGTEFF. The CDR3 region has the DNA TGCAGTGCTAGTGGTGAGGGAACCGAATTTTTT.

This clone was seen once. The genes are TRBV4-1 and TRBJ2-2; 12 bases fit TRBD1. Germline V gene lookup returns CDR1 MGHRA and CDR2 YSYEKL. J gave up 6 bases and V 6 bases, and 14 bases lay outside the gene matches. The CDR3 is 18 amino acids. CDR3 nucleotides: TGCGCCAGCAGTCCAAGGACGGGACAGGGGGCGGGGTCCGGGGAGCTGTTTTTT. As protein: CASSPRTGQGAGSGELFF.

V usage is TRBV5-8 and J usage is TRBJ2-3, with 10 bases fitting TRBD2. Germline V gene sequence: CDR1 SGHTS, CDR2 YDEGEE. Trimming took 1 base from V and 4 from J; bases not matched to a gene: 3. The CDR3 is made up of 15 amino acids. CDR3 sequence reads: CASSLKRGGADTQYF. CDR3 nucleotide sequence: TGTGCCAGCAGCTTGAAGCGGGGGGGGGCAGATACGCAGTATTTT. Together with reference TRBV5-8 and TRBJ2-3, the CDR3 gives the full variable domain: EAGVTQSPTHLIKTRGQQATLRCSPISGHTSVYWYQQALGLGLQFLLWYDEGEERNRGNFPPRFSGRQFPNYSSELNVNALELEDSALYLCASSLKRGGADTQYFGPGTRLTVL.

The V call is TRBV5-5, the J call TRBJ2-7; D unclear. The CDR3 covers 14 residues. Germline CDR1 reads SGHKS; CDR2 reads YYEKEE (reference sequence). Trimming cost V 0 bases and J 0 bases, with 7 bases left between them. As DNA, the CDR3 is TGTGCCAGCAGCTTGGTTTGGAGCTCCTACGAGCAGTACTTC. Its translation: CASSLVWSSYEQYF.

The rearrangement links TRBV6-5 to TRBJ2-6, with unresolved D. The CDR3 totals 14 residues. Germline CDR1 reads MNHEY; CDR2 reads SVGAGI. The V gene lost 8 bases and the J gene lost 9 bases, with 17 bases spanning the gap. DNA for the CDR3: TGTGCCAGCCAACCTCGAACCTTTAACAACGTCCTGACTTTC. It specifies CASQPRTFNNVLTF.

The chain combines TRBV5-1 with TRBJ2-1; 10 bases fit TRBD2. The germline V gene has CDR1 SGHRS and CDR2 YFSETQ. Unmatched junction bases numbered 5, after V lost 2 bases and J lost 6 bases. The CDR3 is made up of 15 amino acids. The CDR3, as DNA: TGCGCCAGCAGCTTCCTAGCGGGGGAGTCCAATGAGCAGTTCTTC. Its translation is CASSFLAGESNEQFF.

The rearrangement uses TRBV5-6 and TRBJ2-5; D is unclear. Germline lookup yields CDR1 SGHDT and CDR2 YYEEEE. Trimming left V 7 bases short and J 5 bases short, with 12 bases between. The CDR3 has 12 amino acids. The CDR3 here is CASLRDAETQYF. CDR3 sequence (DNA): TGTGCCAGCCTTAGGGATGCGGAGACCCAGTACTTC.